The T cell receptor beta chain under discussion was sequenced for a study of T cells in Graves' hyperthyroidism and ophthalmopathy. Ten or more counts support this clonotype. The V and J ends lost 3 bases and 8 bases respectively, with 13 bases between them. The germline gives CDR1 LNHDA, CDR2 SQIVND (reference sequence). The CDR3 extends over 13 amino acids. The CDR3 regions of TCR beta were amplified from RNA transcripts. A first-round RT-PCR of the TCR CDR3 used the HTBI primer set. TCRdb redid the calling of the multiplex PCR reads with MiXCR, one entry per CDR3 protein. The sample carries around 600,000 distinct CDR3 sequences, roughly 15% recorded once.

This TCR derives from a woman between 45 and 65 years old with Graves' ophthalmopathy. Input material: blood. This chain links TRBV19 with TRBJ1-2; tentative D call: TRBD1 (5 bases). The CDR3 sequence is CASSMSWGRGYTF. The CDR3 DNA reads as TGTGCCAGTAGTATGAGCTGGGGGAGAGGCTACACCTTC.